The TCR beta chain under discussion was sequenced for a study of OX40 agonist ivuxolimab in advanced cancers. Assay: immunoSEQ multiplex PCR; the TCRdb copy retains only in-frame clones and omits some. The sample includes around 38,000 clones, around 82% of them seen just once. CDR1 ENHRY and CDR2 SYGVKD come from the germline V gene. The CDR3 has 16 residues. V was pared by 0 bases and J by 3 bases, with 5 bases of the junction left unmatched. The sequenced sample was CD4+ or CD8+ T cells sorted from blood, obtained in a trial of the OX40 agonist ivuxolimab. The chain has TRBV10-3 and TRBJ1-1, with TRBD1 matching 9 bases. The receptor was derived from an adult with an advanced solid tumor such as melanoma, head and neck, liver or kidney cancer. The CDR3 DNA follows: TGTGCCATCAGTGAGTCCTCTACAGGGGGCTACACTGAAGCTTTCTTT. It encodes CAISESSTGGYTEAFF.